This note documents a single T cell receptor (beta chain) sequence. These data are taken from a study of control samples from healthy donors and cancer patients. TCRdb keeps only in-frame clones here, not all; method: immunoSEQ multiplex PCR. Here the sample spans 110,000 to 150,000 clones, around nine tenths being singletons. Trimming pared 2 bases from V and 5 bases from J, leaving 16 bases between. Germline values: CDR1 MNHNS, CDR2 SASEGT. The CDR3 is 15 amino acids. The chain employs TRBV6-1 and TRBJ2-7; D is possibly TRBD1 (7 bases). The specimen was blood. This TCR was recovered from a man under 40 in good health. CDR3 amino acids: CASSETIDREDEQYF. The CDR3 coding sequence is TGTGCCAGCAGTGAAACGATAGACAGGGAGGACGAGCAGTACTTC.